A single sample is the source of the 28 T cell receptor beta chains below, sequenced in a study of T cell repertoires in cytomegalovirus infection. TCRdb re-analysed the reads in MiXCR, keeping a single row per CDR3 protein. The sample yields around 450,000 distinct CDR3 sequences, roughly 30% seen once. The sequenced material came from PBMCs. The origin of the receptors is a human donor in good health (CMV status not recorded). Some clones in this sample may be carry-over from other donors' samples.

The V gene is TRBV6-6, the J gene TRBJ1-4, with D perhaps matching TRBD1 (5 bases). The CDR3 has 16 residues. With 4 bases removed from V and 0 bases from J, the gap between germline ends came to 12 bases. Per germline, CDR1 MNHNY and CDR2 SVGAGI (reference sequence). The CDR3 nucleotides are TGTGCCAGCAGTTTTGGGGAGGGACCAACTAATGAAAAACTGTTTTTT. Translation: CASSFGEGPTNEKLFF.

This clonotype was observed a few times. The chain has TRBV6-2 or TRBV6-3 and TRBJ1-5; TRBD1 matches 7 bases. Germline trimming cut 7 bases from V and 4 bases from J; bases unmatched to any gene: 13. The CDR3 runs to 16 residues. The germline V gene encodes CDR1 MNHEY and CDR2 SVGEGT. CDR3 bases: TGTGCCAGCAATCGGGACAGCGGTGCTCCTAATCAGCCCCAGCATTTT. Translation gives CASNRDSGAPNQPQHF.

This chain connects TRBV7-2 to TRBJ1-5; D is unclear. Germline CDR1 reads SGHTA; CDR2 reads FQGNSA. Trimming removed 2 bases from V and 0 bases from J, with 14 bases in between. There are 17 residues in the CDR3. The CDR3 region is CASSLNGGPYSNQPQHF. The CDR3 DNA follows: TGTGCCAGCAGCTTAAACGGTGGACCCTATAGCAATCAGCCCCAGCATTTT.

This clonotype is a singleton in its sample. A read error is likely, as this CDR3 ends without the conserved phenylalanine or tryptophan. The chain combines TRBV6-6 with TRBJ2-3, with D possibly TRBD1 on 5 matching bases. The CDR3 extends over 15 amino acids. The ends were cut back, 2 bases at V and 0 bases at J, with 9 bases in the middle. Germline assignment: CDR1 MNHNY and CDR2 SVGAGI (reference sequence). The DNA for the CDR3 is TGTGCCAGCAGTTACCAGGACATTAGCACAGATACGCAGTATCTT. Translation gives CASSYQDISTDTQYL.

Turning to this clonotype: A read error is possible here, since a much larger clone lies one base away. For the CDR3, the DNA is TGTGCCAGCAGCCACAGCGGGGGGTCCTCGAATGAGCAGTTCTTC. Translation: CASSHSGGSSNEQFF. The chain is built from TRBV11-2 and TRBJ2-1, with 9 positions matching TRBD2. Losses at the gene ends were 5 bases for V and 7 bases for J; bases not matched to a gene: 9. This CDR3 spans 15 amino acids. Germline loops: CDR1 SGHAT, CDR2 FQNNGV.

This clonotype was counted at least ten times. The chain employs TRBV7-2 and TRBJ2-2, with D maybe TRBD2 (5 bases). Per germline, CDR1 SGHTA and CDR2 FQGNSA. The CDR3 sequence is 17 residues long. Trimming removed 5 bases from V and 0 bases from J, with 16 bases in between. This CDR3 reads CASSHVLRDSNTGELFF. In nucleotides, the CDR3 is TGTGCCAGCAGCCACGTCCTCCGGGATTCGAACACCGGGGAGCTGTTTTTT.

The chain carries TRBV25-1 and TRBJ1-1; TRBD1 aligns across 9 bases. Germline V gene lookup returns CDR1 MGHDK and CDR2 SYGVNS. Unmatched junction bases numbered 4, after V lost 6 bases and J lost 8 bases. The CDR3 sequence is 12 residues long. The CDR3 coding sequence is TGTGCCAGCAGCGGACAGGGGATGGAAGCTTTCTTT. The encoded protein is CASSGQGMEAFF.

The genes are TRBV12-3 or TRBV12-4 and TRBJ2-3; TRBD1 might be the D (6 bases). There are 14 residues in the CDR3. V was shortened by 7 bases and J by 3 bases, with 14 bases between the two germline ends. The CDR3 here is CASTVRQGTDTQYF. The CDR3 bases are TGTGCCAGCACCGTACGGCAGGGGACAGATACGCAGTATTTT.

In DNA form, the CDR3 reads TGTGCCAGCAGTGATGGCTGGGGATACAATGAGCAGTTCTTC. It is translated as CASSDGWGYNEQFF. The V and J genes are TRBV25-1 and TRBJ2-1; no clear D gene. The germline CDR1 and CDR2 sequences are MGHDK and SYGVNS. This CDR3 comprises 14 residues. V was clipped by 3 bases and J by 4 bases, with 10 bases between them.

This clonotype was seen many times. The chain links TRBV6-1 to TRBJ1-1; D is possibly TRBD1 (5 bases). With 5 bases removed from V and 7 bases from J, the gap between germline ends came to 14 bases. CDR3 length: 13 residues. CDR1 is MNHNS and CDR2 is SASEGT in the germline V gene. The CDR3 nucleotides are TGTGCCAGCAGTCGGGACCCTCTGGGTGAAGCTTTCTTT. This gives the protein CASSRDPLGEAFF.

This chain connects TRBV4-3 to TRBJ2-1; D is possibly TRBD1 or TRBD2 (5 bases each). Germline V lookup: CDR1 LGHNA, CDR2 YSLEER. Deletions cut 2 bases from V and 10 bases from J, with 15 bases between. This CDR3 has 14 residues. The CDR3 DNA reads TGCGCCAGCAGCCAACGAGTGGGTTGGGGGGAGCAGTTCTTC. Amino acid sequence: CASSQRVGWGEQFF.

In this sample, this clonotype turned up a few times. The V gene is TRBV28, the J gene TRBJ2-5; the D gene is possibly TRBD2 (6 bases). The CDR3 has 16 residues. The ends were cut back, 1 base at V and 5 bases at J, with 17 bases in the middle. The V gene's germline CDR1 is MDHEN and CDR2 SYDVKM. The CDR3 coding sequence is TGTGCCAGCAGTTTATCGGCATCGGGGAGGTGGGAGACCCAGTACTTC. This translates into CASSLSASGRWETQYF.

In this sample, this clonotype turned up a few times. V usage is TRBV28 and J usage is TRBJ2-7; possibly TRBD1 or TRBD2 for D (5 bases each). The V gene's germline CDR1 is MDHEN and CDR2 SYDVKM. This CDR3 has 15 residues. The V and J ends lost 7 bases and 4 bases respectively, with 20 bases between them. This chain's CDR3 is CASTPRGPTSYEQYF. CDR3 nucleotide sequence: TGTGCCAGCACCCCCCGGGGACCCACCTCTTACGAGCAGTACTTC.

This chain joins TRBV6-2 or TRBV6-3 and TRBJ2-5; 7 bases line up with TRBD2. The J segment lost 5 bases and the V segment lost 5 bases, leaving 11 bases of the junction unmatched. The CDR3 consists of 15 residues. Germline-derived CDR1 and CDR2 are MNHEY and SVGEGT. The CDR3 nucleotides read TGTGCCAGCAGTGGCGCCGGGACTACGGGGGAGACCCAGTACTTC. It specifies CASSGAGTTGETQYF.

This clonotype showed up just a few times. V and J are TRBV28 and TRBJ1-6, with TRBD1 identical over 7 bases. The CDR3 runs to 16 residues. After removal of 5 bases from V and 7 bases from J, the junction contained 11 bases not matched to a gene. CDR1 MDHEN and CDR2 SYDVKM come from the germline V gene. CDR3 residues: CASSKTGWAQNSPLHF. The CDR3 DNA is TGTGCCAGCAGTAAGACAGGGTGGGCTCAGAATTCACCCCTCCACTTT.

This clonotype was picked up a small number of times. This chain connects TRBV5-6 to TRBJ1-5; D is uncertain. The CDR3 loop spans 16 amino acids. Trimming stripped 0 bases from V and 0 bases from J, with 10 bases between. The V gene's germline CDR1 is SGHDT and CDR2 YYEEEE. The CDR3 sequence is CASSLALSDSNQPQHF. The CDR3 nucleotides read TGTGCCAGCAGCTTGGCCTTGAGTGATAGCAATCAGCCCCAGCATTTT. Looking up the rest from reference TRBV5-6 and TRBJ1-5 gives the full variable domain: DAGVTQSPTHLIKTRGQQVTLRCSPKSGHDTVSWYQQALGQGPQFIFQYYEEEERQRGNFPDRFSGHQFPNYSSELNVNALLLGDSALYLCASSLALSDSNQPQHFGDGTRLSIL.

This clonotype was detected a few times. This chain joins TRBV5-4 and TRBJ2-4; a weak D match, TRBD2 (6 bases). Between the trimmed V and J ends, which lost 1 base and 9 bases, there was a span of 17 bases. CDR3 length: 15 residues. CDR1 is SGHNT and CDR2 is YYREEE in the germline V gene (reference sequence). The CDR3 is CASSLLGGVGSIQYF. The CDR3 bases are TGTGCCAGCAGCTTGCTTGGAGGGGTTGGGAGCATTCAGTACTTC.

Remarks on this clonotype: The final CDR3 position lacks the conserved phenylalanine or tryptophan, pointing to a likely read error. The chain recombines TRBV7-9 with TRBJ2-5; TRBD2 matches 14 bases. Unmatched junction bases numbered 10, after V lost 4 bases and J lost 0 bases. The CDR3 consists of 19 residues. Germline assignment: CDR1 SEHNR and CDR2 FQNEAQ (reference sequence). CDR3 DNA sequence: TGTGCCAGCAGCTCCCGAGGACTAGCGGGGGGAAATTACCAAGAGACCCAGTACTTA. It is translated as CASSSRGLAGGNYQETQYL.

Note on this clonotype: The junction differs from germline at one of its ends, possibly a read error. The chain carries TRBV9 and TRBJ2-2, with 12 positions matching TRBD2. CDR1 and CDR2 (germline): SGDLS, YYNGEE. CDR3 length equals 17 residues. CDR3 in DNA: TGTGCCAGAAGCGTAGTTACTAGCGGGGGGAACACCGGGGAGATGTTTTTT. Translated: CARSVVTSGGNTGEMFF.

This clonotype was detected only a few times. The chain recombines TRBV4-3 with TRBJ1-3, with D hard to call. V was shortened by 0 bases and J by 0 bases, with 12 bases between the two germline ends. The CDR3 contains 17 residues. Germline CDR1 and CDR2: LGHNA and YSLEER. The CDR3 reads CASSQDSRGISGNTIYF. For the CDR3, the DNA is TGCGCCAGCAGCCAAGATTCCCGCGGGATCTCTGGAAACACCATATATTTT.

This clonotype was observed a handful of times. This chain joins TRBV7-8 and TRBJ2-3, with 12 bases identical to TRBD2. This CDR3 comprises 18 residues. The trim removed 3 bases at V and 2 bases at J, leaving 9 bases unmatched. The V gene's germline CDR1 is SGHVS and CDR2 FQNEAQ. The CDR3 protein is CASSLETSGGQITDTQYF. The CDR3 DNA follows: TGTGCCAGCAGCTTGGAGACTAGCGGGGGCCAAATCACAGATACGCAGTATTTT.

This clonotype showed up just a few times. The chain is built from TRBV7-2 and TRBJ1-2; 9 positions agree with TRBD1. Germline V gene sequence: CDR1 SGHTA, CDR2 FQGNSA. The trim removed 1 base at V and 6 bases at J, leaving 3 bases unmatched. This CDR3 region has 14 residues. The CDR3 nucleotides read TGTGCCAGCAGCTTAGGACAGGGGGGGAATGGCTACACCTTC. Amino acids: CASSLGQGGNGYTF.

The rearrangement uses TRBV7-2 and TRBJ2-7, with D unresolved. Germline-derived CDR1 and CDR2 are SGHTA and FQGNSA. V lost 2 bases to trimming and J lost 0 bases, with 14 bases between them. This CDR3 is 16 amino acids long. The CDR3 protein is CASSLRWSKSSYEQYF. The CDR3 coding sequence is TGTGCCAGCAGCTTACGGTGGAGCAAAAGCTCCTACGAGCAGTACTTC.

In the case of this clonotype: One junction end does not reproduce the germline sequence, and a read error may be involved. V and J are TRBV7-7 and TRBJ2-4; possible D gene TRBD1, 6 bases. Germline values: CDR1 SSHAT, CDR2 FNYEAQ (reference sequence). This CDR3 comprises 15 residues. The CDR3 protein is CASSLGSAVGDIQSF. The CDR3 DNA is TGTGCCAGCAGCTTAGGGTCGGCAGTTGGGGACATTCAGTCCTTC.

This clonotype was recorded many times. The V and J genes are TRBV7-6 and TRBJ2-7; D might be TRBD2 (5 bases). With 1 base removed from V and 7 bases from J, the gap between germline ends came to 11 bases. CDR1 and CDR2 from the germline V gene are SGHVS and FNYEAQ. This CDR3 is 13 amino acids long. The CDR3 spells CASSLVRGGEQYF. CDR3 coding DNA: TGTGCCAGCAGCTTAGTACGGGGTGGGGAGCAGTACTTC.

In this sample, this clonotype turned up a few times. The chain recombines TRBV28 with TRBJ1-5; tentatively, D is TRBD1 (6 bases). CDR3 length: 16 residues. Germline V gene lookup returns CDR1 MDHEN and CDR2 SYDVKM. Deletions cut 0 bases from V and 5 bases from J, with 14 bases between. CDR3 sequence reads: CASSLWFVQGDQPQHF. DNA for the CDR3: TGTGCCAGCAGTTTATGGTTCGTACAGGGTGATCAGCCCCAGCATTTT.

This clonotype was detected a few times. This rearrangement joins TRBV2 to TRBJ2-1, with TRBD1 as a possible D gene (5 bases). Between the trimmed V and J ends, which lost 4 bases and 6 bases, there was a span of 7 bases. The germline gives CDR1 SNHLY, CDR2 FYNNEI. The CDR3 consists of 12 residues. As DNA, the CDR3 is TGTGCCAGCAGTGGAGACAGCAATGAGCAGTTCTTC. This sequence encodes CASSGDSNEQFF.

The table lists this clonotype with many counts. The J gene is TRBJ1-4, the V gene TRBV7-2, with D possibly being TRBD1 (5 bases). The CDR3 is made up of 15 amino acids. Germline CDR1 is SGHTA and CDR2 is FQGNSA. V lost 2 bases, J lost 6 bases, and 13 bases lay in between. CDR3 sequence reads: CASSLRGGEDEKLFF. The DNA of the CDR3 is TGTGCCAGCAGCTTAAGAGGAGGGGAGGATGAAAAACTGTTTTTT.